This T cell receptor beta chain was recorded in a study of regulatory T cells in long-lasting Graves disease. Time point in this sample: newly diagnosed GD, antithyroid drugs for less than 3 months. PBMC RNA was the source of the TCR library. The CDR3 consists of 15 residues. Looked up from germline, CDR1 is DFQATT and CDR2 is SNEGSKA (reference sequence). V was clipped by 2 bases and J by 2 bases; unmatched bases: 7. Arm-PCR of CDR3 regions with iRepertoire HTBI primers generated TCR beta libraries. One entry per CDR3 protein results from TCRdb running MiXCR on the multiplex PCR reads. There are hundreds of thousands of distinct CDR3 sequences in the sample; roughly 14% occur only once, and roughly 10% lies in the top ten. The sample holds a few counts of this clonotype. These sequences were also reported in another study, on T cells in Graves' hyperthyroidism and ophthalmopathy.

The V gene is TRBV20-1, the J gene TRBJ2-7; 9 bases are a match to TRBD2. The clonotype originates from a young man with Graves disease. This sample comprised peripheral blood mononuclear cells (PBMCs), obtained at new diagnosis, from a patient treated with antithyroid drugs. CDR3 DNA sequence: TGCAGTGCTAGATTCTATAGCGGGAGCCCCTACGAGCAGTACTTC. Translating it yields CSARFYSGSPYEQYF.